This T cell receptor (beta chain) was documented in a study of T cell clonality in common variable immunodeficiency. Regarding the study as a whole: TCRbeta clonality was increased in CVID versus healthy controls. In common variable immunodeficiency, TCR beta chains reportedly carried fewer deletions and N-nucleotide insertions. Repertoire-complication correlations in CVID were limited by patient heterogeneity.

This CDR3 is built from 12 residues. The junction had 1 base not matched to a gene; V was cut back by 6 bases and J by 4 bases. Germline loops: CDR1 DFQATT, CDR2 SNEGSKA (reference sequence). CVID and control samples used equivalent genomic DNA input. Sequencing used immunoSEQ multiplex PCR; TCRdb keeps in-frame clones, though not all of them. Observed in the sample are about 52,000 clones, none of them singletons. This clone was counted at least ten times. Its antigen is not identified. The CDR3 is cut off 3 residues early in the read; its end comes from the germline J gene. V gene TRBV20-1 combines with J gene TRBJ2-7; TRBD2 aligns across 12 bases. Input material: peripheral blood mononuclear cells. The receptor was derived from a person aged 18-69 years in good health. CDR3 sequence: CSAGLAGYEQYF. The sequenced CDR3 bases are TGCAGTGCCGGACTAGCGGGATACGAG.